This is a list of T cell receptor beta chains from one sample in a study of T cells in Graves' hyperthyroidism and ophthalmopathy. TCRdb called the multiplex PCR reads again in MiXCR, with one record for every CDR3 protein. The sample lists a few hundred thousand distinct CDR3 sequences, about a sixth occurring once. Sequenced: blood. Every receptor here comes from a woman in her late teens or twenties with Graves' hyperthyroidism that later progressed to Graves' ophthalmopathy. Both conserved end residues are part of each CDR3. A D gene is named only where the DNA matches it firmly. Expanded clones get a size class; other rows say once, few or many, or leave the size out.

size	J	V	D	CDR3	DNA
many	TRBJ2-1	TRBV3-1	NA	CASSQDERGSYNEQFF	TGTGCCAGCAGCCAAGATGAAAGGGGCTCCTACAATGAGCAGTTCTTC
many	TRBJ2-7	TRBV28	NA	CASSWEVGLTVYEQYF	TGTGCCAGCAGCTGGGAGGTTGGACTAACAGTTTACGAGCAGTACTTC
many	TRBJ1-2	TRBV12-3/TRBV12-4	NA	CASSLSRRALGYTF	TGTGCCAGCAGTTTGTCGCGCAGGGCCCTTGGCTACACCTTC
many	TRBJ1-1	TRBV27	NA	CASSRGDEAFF	TGTGCCAGCAGCCGGGGGGATGAAGCTTTCTTT
NA	TRBJ2-1	TRBV7-9	TRBD2	CASSFTRLASSYNEQFF	TGTGCCAGCAGCTTTACGAGACTAGCCAGCTCCTACAATGAGCAGTTCTTC
NA	TRBJ1-5	TRBV19	NA	CASSIARQGINQPQHF	TGTGCCAGTAGTATAGCTAGGCAGGGTATCAATCAGCCCCAGCATTTT
many	TRBJ2-3	TRBV20-1	NA	CSAREPRETDTQYF	TGCAGTGCTAGAGAGCCTAGAGAAACAGATACGCAGTATTTT
many	TRBJ2-5	TRBV20-1	TRBD2	CSAKLAGQETQYF	TGCAGTGCGAAACTAGCGGGACAAGAGACCCAGTACTTC
many	TRBJ2-3	TRBV2	NA	CASPRGDTQYF	TGTGCCAGCCCGAGGGGAGATACGCAGTATTTT
many	TRBJ1-1	TRBV20-1	NA	CSAKDGLNTEAFF	TGCAGTGCTAAGGACGGCCTGAACACTGAAGCTTTCTTT
few	TRBJ1-5	TRBV5-5	NA	CASSFSTGNQPQHF	TGTGCCAGCAGCTTCTCGACAGGCAATCAGCCCCAGCATTTT
few	TRBJ1-6	TRBV20-1	NA	CSARGLFGSSYNSPLHF	TGCAGTGCTAGAGGGTTATTTGGGAGCTCCTATAATTCACCCCTCCACTTT
few	TRBJ2-7	TRBV27	TRBD2	CASRGLAGAIHEQYF	TGTGCCAGCAGGGGACTAGCGGGAGCCATCCACGAGCAGTACTTC
NA	TRBJ1-2	TRBV7-2	NA	CASSLDGSGYTF	TGTGCCAGCAGCTTAGACGGTTCCGGCTACACCTTC
NA	TRBJ2-7	TRBV11-3	TRBD1	CASSVTGGSEQYF	TGTGCCAGCAGCGTTACAGGGGGTAGCGAGCAGTACTTC
many	TRBJ2-7	TRBV6-2/TRBV6-3	TRBD2	CASSYQREAYEQYF	TGTGCCAGCAGTTATCAGCGGGAGGCCTACGAGCAGTACTTC
many	TRBJ2-1	TRBV5-1	NA	CASSLPSNEQFF	TGCGCCAGCAGCCTACCTAGTAATGAGCAGTTCTTC
many	TRBJ2-7	TRBV7-9	NA	CASSFVRAGYEQYF	TGTGCCAGCAGCTTCGTGAGGGCTGGCTACGAGCAGTACTTC
few	TRBJ2-7	TRBV4-1	NA	CASSQIIAYEQYF	TGCGCCAGCAGCCAAATAATAGCCTACGAGCAGTACTTC
many	TRBJ2-7	TRBV2	TRBD2	CASSATSGPGVEQYF	TGTGCCAGCAGTGCAACTAGCGGGCCCGGCGTGGAGCAGTACTTC
NA	TRBJ2-3	TRBV4-1	NA	CASSTRRGTSTDTQYF	TGCGCCAGCAGCACCCGAAGGGGGACTAGCACAGATACGCAGTATTTT
few	TRBJ2-3	TRBV20-1	TRBD1	CSARGDRGDTDTQYF	TGCAGTGCTAGAGGGGACAGGGGAGACACAGATACGCAGTATTTT
many	TRBJ2-7	TRBV5-1	NA	CASRDQNYEQYF	TGCGCCAGCCGGGATCAGAATTACGAGCAGTACTTC
few	TRBJ2-1	TRBV7-2	TRBD2	CASSFSGRSYNEQFF	TGTGCCAGCAGCTTCAGCGGGAGGTCCTACAATGAGCAGTTCTTC
many	TRBJ2-2	TRBV28	NA	CASSSPQGVGTGELFF	TGTGCCAGCAGTTCACCACAGGGAGTTGGCACCGGGGAGCTGTTTTTT
many	TRBJ2-1	TRBV20-1	TRBD2	CSANPGTRDYNEQFF	TGCAGTGCTAACCCCGGGACTAGGGACTACAATGAGCAGTTCTTC
many	TRBJ2-7	TRBV20-1	TRBD1	CSARARGFEQYF	TGCAGTGCTAGGGCCAGGGGGTTCGAGCAGTACTTC
many	TRBJ2-3	TRBV20-1	TRBD2	CSARAGGSTDTQYF	TGCAGTGCTAGAGCGGGGGGTAGCACAGATACGCAGTATTTT
few	TRBJ2-2	TRBV5-1	NA	CASSLDSTGELFF	TGCGCCAGCAGCTTGGATAGCACCGGGGAGCTGTTTTTT
many	TRBJ2-2	TRBV28	TRBD2	CASRGGNSQNTGELFF	TGTGCCAGCAGGGGGGGGAACAGCCAGAACACCGGGGAGCTGTTTTTT